Listed here are 32 T cell receptor beta chains from one sample, sequenced in a study of blood T cell repertoires in COVID-19. Libraries were prepared by immunoSEQ multiplex PCR; TCRdb keeps only in-frame clonotypes and omits some of them. The sample lists 150,000 to 200,000 clones; less than 90% were seen once. Sequenced input: peripheral blood. All receptors derive from a woman in her sixties or seventies with COVID-19, enrolled during active disease.

V usage is TRBV7-2 and J usage is TRBJ2-2, with D perhaps TRBD2 (5 bases). In germline, CDR1 is SGHTA, CDR2 FQGNSA. CDR3 length equals 16 residues. The V end was cut by 2 bases, the J end by 0 bases, with 10 bases between. The CDR3 region has the DNA TGTGCCAGCAGCTTAATTAGGACTTCGAACACCGGGGAGCTGTTTTTT. Translating it yields CASSLIRTSNTGELFF.

The chain carries TRBV6-2 or TRBV6-3 and TRBJ2-1, with 12 positions matching TRBD2. CDR1 MNHEY and CDR2 SVGEGT come from the germline V gene. The CDR3 covers 17 residues. V lost 3 bases to trimming and J lost 4 bases; unmatched junction nucleotides: 7. CDR3 amino acids: CASSYRTSGIVYNEQFF. The CDR3 bases are TGTGCCAGCAGTTATAGGACTAGCGGGATCGTTTACAATGAGCAGTTCTTC.

The chain employs TRBV5-6 and TRBJ2-5; a weak D match, TRBD2 (6 bases). Trimming took 1 base from V and 4 from J, leaving 11 bases between them. Per the germline V gene, CDR1 is SGHDT and CDR2 is YYEEEE. The CDR3 spans 14 residues. The CDR3 here is CASSLPGEGETQYF. The CDR3 region has the DNA TGTGCCAGCAGCTTGCCGGGAGAGGGAGAGACCCAGTACTTC.

The chain combines TRBV24-1 with TRBJ2-5, with D perhaps TRBD1 (5 bases). The CDR3 extends over 13 amino acids. V lost 9 bases and J 2 bases, leaving 12 bases between the germline ends. Germline lookup yields CDR1 KGHDR and CDR2 SFDVKD. CDR3 protein: CATQRQSQETQYF. The DNA of the CDR3 is TGTGCCACCCAACGACAGTCTCAAGAGACCCAGTACTTC.

The rearrangement uses TRBV5-1 and TRBJ2-7; the match to TRBD2 covers 9 bases. This CDR3 has 15 residues. CDR1 is SGHRS, CDR2 YFSETQ, per germline. With 4 bases clipped from V and 2 bases from J, the junction kept 7 bases outside the gene matches. CDR3 sequence: CASSPRTSDPYEQYF. The CDR3 region has the DNA TGCGCCAGCAGCCCTCGGACTAGCGACCCCTACGAGCAGTACTTC.

This clone was counted a single time. This chain connects TRBV4-2 to TRBJ2-3; TRBD2 agrees at 13 bases. Germline trimming cut 0 bases from V and 5 bases from J; bases unmatched to any gene: 14. Germline V gene sequence: CDR1 LGHNA, CDR2 YNFKEQ. The CDR3 is 20 amino acids. The CDR3 DNA reads TGTGCCAGCAGCCAAGATATGGTAACTAGCGGGAGGGCCCTGAAAGATACGCAGTATTTT. Translated: CASSQDMVTSGRALKDTQYF.

V is TRBV9 and J is TRBJ2-6, with unresolved D. The CDR3 consists of 16 residues. The germline V and J ends were trimmed by 0 bases and 4 bases, with 11 bases remaining between them. CDR1 SGDLS and CDR2 YYNGEE come from the germline V gene. This chain's CDR3 is CASSVGVEAGANVLTF. In DNA, the CDR3 is TGTGCCAGCAGCGTAGGAGTCGAGGCCGGGGCCAACGTCCTGACTTTC.

The V and J genes are TRBV6-1 and TRBJ1-1; D not resolved. The V gene's germline CDR1 is MNHNS and CDR2 SASEGT. The CDR3 is 11 amino acids. With 6 bases removed from V and 11 bases from J, the gap between germline ends came to 13 bases. CDR3 DNA sequence: TGTGCCAGCAGCCTAGGAGGTTCGGCTTTCTTT. Residues: CASSLGGSAFF.

This clone appeared once. CDR3 amino acids: CATAYTDTQYF. Written as DNA, the CDR3 is TGTGCCACCGCCTATACAGATACGCAGTATTTT. The V call is TRBV5-4, the J call TRBJ2-3; no clear D. The germline V gene encodes CDR1 SGHNT and CDR2 YYREEE (reference sequence). V was cut by 9 bases and J by 3 bases, with 8 bases left in between. This CDR3 comprises 11 residues. The full variable domain, completed using reference TRBV5-4 and TRBJ2-3, is ETGVTQSPTHLIKTRGQQVTLRCSSQSGHNTVSWYQQALGQGPQFIFQYYREEENGRGNFPPRFSGLQFPNYSSELNVNALELDDSALYLCATAYTDTQYFGPGTRLTVL.

Only one count was recorded for this clone. The chain joins TRBV19 to TRBJ2-3; TRBD1 matches 8 bases. The CDR3 has 16 residues. Germline V CDR1 and CDR2: LNHDA, SQIVND (reference sequence). With 5 bases clipped from V and 3 bases from J, the junction kept 10 bases outside the gene matches. The CDR3 reads CASSLSRQGKTDTQYF. DNA for the CDR3: TGTGCCAGTAGTCTCTCCAGACAGGGGAAGACAGATACGCAGTATTTT.

The gene calls are TRBV4-3 and TRBJ1-1; D unclear. The germline CDR1 and CDR2 sequences are LGHNA and YSLEER. The CDR3 sequence is 12 residues long. The germline V and J ends were trimmed by 1 base and 11 bases, with 11 bases remaining between them. DNA of the CDR3: TGCGCCAGCAGCCAAGGAGGGTATGCGGCTTTCTTT. It encodes CASSQGGYAAFF.

V and J are TRBV15 and TRBJ2-1; 14 bases fit TRBD2. Trimming took 5 bases from V and 12 from J; bases not matched to a gene: 12. This CDR3 is 16 amino acids long. CDR1 LNHNV and CDR2 YYDKDF come from the germline V gene (reference sequence). CDR3 loop: CATSGGLAGDPLGQFF. CDR3 nucleotides: TGTGCCACCAGCGGGGGACTAGCGGGAGACCCCCTAGGGCAGTTCTTC.

There are a few counts of this clone. The V and J genes are TRBV9 and TRBJ1-3; the D gene is possibly TRBD1 (6 bases). V was clipped by 4 bases and J by 8 bases, with 13 bases between them. Germline V gives CDR1 SGDLS, CDR2 YYNGEE. The length of the CDR3 is 13 residues. The CDR3 DNA reads as TGTGCCAGCAGCCCATGGACAGTGGACACCATATATTTT. Translating it yields CASSPWTVDTIYF.

The chain recombines TRBV27 with TRBJ2-4, with 9 positions matching TRBD1. The germline V gene encodes CDR1 MNHEY and CDR2 SMNVEV (reference sequence). After removal of 6 bases from V and 5 bases from J, the junction contained 23 bases not matched to a gene. The CDR3 consists of 20 residues. CDR3 in amino acids: CASSTLVNRGRGRSENIQYF. Here the CDR3 DNA reads TGTGCCAGCAGCACACTCGTAAACAGGGGGCGCGGGAGAAGTGAAAACATTCAGTACTTC.

The CDR3 loop reads CASSPWTSGRKFDEQFF. The CDR3 region has the DNA TGTGCCAGCAGCCCATGGACTAGCGGGAGAAAATTCGATGAGCAGTTCTTC. The chain employs TRBV3-1 (or the pseudogene TRBV3-2) and TRBJ2-1; 13 nucleotides match TRBD2. V was clipped by 4 bases and J by 8 bases; unmatched bases: 11. Germline V gene data show CDR1 as LGHDT and CDR2 as YNNKEL (reference sequence). This CDR3 region has 17 residues.

This chain uses TRBV7-2 with TRBJ2-2; TRBD2 matches 7 bases. Germline CDR1 is SGHTA and CDR2 is FQGNSA. V shed 6 bases and J 6 bases; nucleotides not matched to a gene: 7. The length of the CDR3 is 14 residues. CDR3 sequence (DNA): TGTGCCAGCAGACCCACTAGCGCCGCCGGGGAGCTGTTTTTT. This translates into CASRPTSAAGELFF.

The chain is built from TRBV7-9 and TRBJ2-4; 7 bases are a match to TRBD2. The CDR3 is made up of 16 amino acids. The germline CDR1 and CDR2 sequences are SEHNR and FQNEAQ (reference sequence). Unmatched junction bases numbered 11, after V lost 1 base and J lost 8 bases. CDR3 coding DNA: TGTGCCAGCAGCTTAGGCTCGGGCGGGAGTATATACATTCAGTACTTC. Amino acids: CASSLGSGGSIYIQYF.

This sequence joins TRBV7-2 and TRBJ1-1; 8 bases are a match to TRBD1. With V trimmed by 2 bases and J by 7 bases, 3 bases remained unmatched. This CDR3 is 13 amino acids long. Germline values: CDR1 SGHTA, CDR2 FQGNSA. CDR3 DNA sequence: TGTGCCAGCAGCTTATTCGACAGGGGTGAAGCTTTCTTT. Encoded protein: CASSLFDRGEAFF.

The V call is TRBV10-2, the J call TRBJ2-7; maybe TRBD1 (5 bases). The CDR3 has 14 residues. V lost 4 bases and J 2 bases, leaving 12 bases between the germline ends. Per the germline V gene, CDR1 is WSHSY and CDR2 is SAAADI. The CDR3 region has the DNA TGCGCCAGCAGTGCGCCAGGGCCTACCTACGAGCAGTACTTC. Translating gives CASSAPGPTYEQYF.

The chain couples TRBV5-3 to TRBJ2-7; tentative D call: TRBD2 (5 bases). TRBV5-3 is identified as an open reading frame with a role that is uncertain. V shed 4 bases and J shed 4 bases, with 15 bases lying between them. The CDR3 sequence is 14 residues long. The CDR3 sequence: CARSPPGFLYEQYF. The CDR3 coding sequence is TGTGCCAGAAGCCCCCCGGGATTCCTTTACGAGCAGTACTTC.

V gene TRBV4-2 combines with J gene TRBJ2-5, with 11 bases fitting TRBD1. Germline CDR1 and CDR2: LGHNA and YNFKEQ. V was pared by 7 bases and J by 3 bases, with 7 bases of the junction left unmatched. This CDR3 is built from 15 residues. The CDR3 is CASTRGQGGEETQYF. For the CDR3, the DNA is TGTGCCAGCACCAGGGGACAGGGGGGGGAAGAGACCCAGTACTTC.

The V and J genes are TRBV6-5 and TRBJ1-2; 7 nucleotides agree with TRBD1. The CDR3 runs 15 residues. Looked up from germline, CDR1 is MNHEY and CDR2 is SVGAGI. V was pared by 6 bases and J by 4 bases, with 11 bases of the junction left unmatched. CDR3 region: CASRREGGDSYGYTF. The CDR3 DNA follows: TGTGCCAGCAGGAGAGAAGGGGGCGACAGCTATGGCTACACCTTC.

J is TRBJ2-1 and V is TRBV2, with 10 bases fitting TRBD2. The CDR3 contains 15 residues. Germline V gene lookup returns CDR1 SNHLY and CDR2 FYNNEI. With V trimmed by 6 bases and J by 4 bases, 6 bases remained unmatched. CDR3 protein: CASRPLAGAYNEQFF. DNA of the CDR3: TGTGCCAGCAGGCCCCTAGCGGGAGCTTACAATGAGCAGTTCTTC.

The genes are TRBV15 and TRBJ1-5; unclear D gene. Trimming left V 5 bases short and J 7 bases short, with 9 bases between. This CDR3 has 12 residues. Per the germline V gene, CDR1 is LNHNV and CDR2 is YYDKDF (reference sequence). CDR3 bases: TGTGCCACCAGCCGGGGAAGGCAGCCCCAGCATTTT. This codes for CATSRGRQPQHF.

V gene TRBV7-9 combines with J gene TRBJ1-1, with TRBD1 matching over 10 bases. Unmatched junction bases numbered 7, after V lost 1 base and J lost 5 bases. This CDR3 comprises 16 residues. Per germline, CDR1 SEHNR and CDR2 FQNEAQ (reference sequence). In nucleotides, the CDR3 is TGTGCCAGCAGCTTAGAGACAGGGGGCGCGGGGACTGAAGCTTTCTTT. Its protein product is CASSLETGGAGTEAFF.

The rearrangement links TRBV27 to TRBJ2-7, with D possibly matching TRBD2 (7 bases). The CDR3 runs to 15 residues. The germline V gene has CDR1 MNHEY and CDR2 SMNVEV (reference sequence). V was pared by 3 bases and J by 3 bases, with 15 bases between. CDR3 nucleotide sequence: TGTGCCAGCAGTTTGGGGGGGGCGCCGAGCTACGAGCAGTACTTC. Translating gives CASSLGGAPSYEQYF.

The V and J genes are TRBV7-2 and TRBJ1-2, with D uncertain. Between the trimmed V and J ends, which lost 6 bases and 8 bases, there was a span of 16 bases. The V gene's germline CDR1 is SGHTA and CDR2 FQGNSA. The CDR3 contains 13 residues. The CDR3 loop reads CASSFRSGYGYTF. The CDR3 DNA sequence: TGTGCCAGCAGTTTTAGATCGGGGTACGGCTACACCTTC.

The V and J genes are TRBV18 and TRBJ1-2; D is perhaps TRBD1 (5 bases). The CDR3 runs to 13 residues. Trimming stripped 3 bases from V and 6 bases from J, with 11 bases between. CDR1 and CDR2 (germline): KGHSH, LQKENI. The CDR3 sequence is CASSPLGANGYTF. The CDR3 DNA reads TGTGCCAGCTCACCCCTTGGGGCGAATGGCTACACCTTC. Using reference TRBV18 and TRBJ1-2 for the parts outside the CDR3, the full variable domain is NAGVMQNPRHLVRRRGQEARLRCSPMKGHSHVYWYRQLPEEGLKFMVYLQKENIIDESGMPKERFSAEFPKEGPSILRIQQVVRGDSAAYFCASSPLGANGYTFGSGTRLTVV.

The chain links TRBV30 to TRBJ1-1; 8 bases are shared with TRBD1. The V segment lost 4 bases and the J segment 7 bases; nucleotides outside the gene matches: 5. CDR3 size: 12 residues. Germline V CDR1 and CDR2: GTSNPN, SVGIG (reference sequence). Written as DNA, the CDR3 is TGTGCCTGGAACCCCGGACAGGGTGAAGCTTTCTTT. Amino acid sequence: CAWNPGQGEAFF.

The V call is TRBV2, the J call TRBJ2-7, with TRBD2 identical over 11 bases. The ends lost 7 bases at V and 2 bases at J; junction bases unmatched: 7. Germline V lookup: CDR1 SNHLY, CDR2 FYNNEI. The CDR3 runs to 15 residues. CDR3 nucleotides: TGTGCCAGCAACACACCTAGCGGGGGGACCTACGAGCAGTACTTC. Protein sequence: CASNTPSGGTYEQYF.

This clone was observed a handful of times. The rearrangement uses TRBV5-6 and TRBJ2-1; possibly TRBD2 for D (5 bases). Germline loops: CDR1 SGHDT, CDR2 YYEEEE. Trimming left V 2 bases short and J 0 bases short, with 9 bases between. This CDR3 spans 15 amino acids. The CDR3 sequence: CASSFKRSSYNEQFF. For the CDR3, the DNA is TGTGCCAGCAGCTTTAAGCGGTCCTCCTACAATGAGCAGTTCTTC.

The rearrangement links TRBV11-2 to TRBJ2-5; 7 bases fit TRBD2. V lost 7 bases and J lost 5; bases outside the gene matches: 10. The CDR3 is made up of 14 amino acids. CDR1 is SGHAT, CDR2 FQNNGV, per germline. CDR3 amino acids: CASMGEGLMETQYF. The DNA of the CDR3 is TGTGCCAGCATGGGGGAGGGGTTGATGGAGACCCAGTACTTC.